These 27 T cell receptor beta chains were all obtained from the same sample, sequenced in a study of hypomethylating agent response in myelodysplastic syndrome. Repertoires were generated with immunoSEQ multiplex PCR, while TCRdb's copy carries only in-frame clones and drops some. The sample records a few thousand clones, approximately 80% being singletons. The sequences come from bone marrow, collected before or after starting hypomethylating agent treatment for myelodysplastic syndrome (not recorded which). The receptors were sampled from a human donor with myelodysplastic syndrome.

The chain uses TRBV12-5 and TRBJ2-6; D is unclear. Germline values: CDR1 LGHNT, CDR2 FRNRAP. CDR3 length: 15 residues. Deletions cut 5 bases from V and 2 bases from J, with 10 bases between. CDR3 in amino acids: CASGPRGPGANVLTF. The CDR3 bases are TGTGCTAGTGGTCCCCGCGGTCCTGGGGCCAACGTCCTGACTTTC.

The chain combines TRBV10-2 with TRBJ1-1; no reliable D call. The ends were cut back, 4 bases at V and 7 bases at J, with 16 bases in the middle. The CDR3 contains 14 residues. In germline, CDR1 is WSHSY, CDR2 SAAADI. The CDR3 here is CASSALRQSVEAFF. For the CDR3, the DNA is TGCGCCAGCAGTGCCCTTCGGCAGTCAGTTGAAGCTTTCTTT.

The chain has TRBV7-9 and TRBJ2-2; 8 nucleotides agree with TRBD1. The CDR3 has 15 residues. CDR1 is SEHNR, CDR2 FQNEAQ, per germline (reference sequence). V shed 5 bases, J shed 4 bases, and the junction held 6 bases outside the gene matches. Here the CDR3 DNA reads TGTGCCAGCAGCCTCCGGGACAGGATCACCGGGGAGCTGTTTTTT. It codes for CASSLRDRITGELFF.

The chain couples TRBV7-6 to TRBJ2-2; tentatively, D is TRBD2 (5 bases). The CDR3 totals 14 residues. The ends were cut back, 1 base at V and 6 bases at J, with 9 bases in the middle. The germline V gene has CDR1 SGHVS and CDR2 FNYEAQ. CDR3 sequence reads: CASSLVTGSGELFF. In DNA form, the CDR3 reads TGTGCCAGCAGCTTAGTAACGGGGTCCGGGGAGCTGTTTTTT.

The J gene is TRBJ1-6, the V gene TRBV9; tentatively, D is TRBD1 (5 bases). Trimming took off 1 base at V and 10 bases at J, with 15 bases between the two ends. Germline V gene data show CDR1 as SGDLS and CDR2 as YYNGEE. The CDR3 loop spans 15 amino acids. The CDR3 DNA follows: TGTGCCAGCAGCGTACAAGGCAGGGAAGGATCACCCCTCCACTTT. As protein: CASSVQGREGSPLHF.

This clone is classed as large (0.1 to 1%). The V call is TRBV7-9, the J call TRBJ2-1; perhaps D is TRBD1 or TRBD2 (5 bases each). V was clipped by 5 bases and J by 1 base, with 12 bases between them. Germline CDR1 is SEHNR and CDR2 is FQNEAQ (reference sequence). The CDR3 spans 15 residues. The CDR3 spells CASSPGPGSYNEQFF. CDR3 coding DNA: TGTGCCAGCAGCCCGGGGCCGGGGTCCTACAATGAGCAGTTCTTC. Full variable domain (outside the CDR3, taken from reference TRBV7-9 and TRBJ2-1): DTGVSQNPRHKITKRGQNVTFRCDPISEHNRLYWYRQTLGQGPEFLTYFQNEAQLEKSRLLSDRFSAERPKGSFSTLEIQRTEQGDSAMYLCASSPGPGSYNEQFFGPGTRLTVL.

This chain uses TRBV11-3 with TRBJ2-5; D remains ambiguous. Trimming removed 4 bases from V and 2 bases from J, with 8 bases in between. Germline V CDR1 and CDR2: SGHNT, YENEEA. The CDR3 loop spans 13 amino acids. The CDR3: CASSSTSQETQYF. The DNA for the CDR3 is TGTGCCAGCAGCTCGACATCACAAGAGACCCAGTACTTC.

The rearrangement uses TRBV2 and TRBJ1-2, with D maybe TRBD1 (5 bases). CDR1 and CDR2 (germline): SNHLY, FYNNEI. The ends were cut back, 7 bases at V and 4 bases at J, with 10 bases in the middle. This CDR3 spans 12 amino acids. Here the CDR3 DNA reads TGTGCCAGCATCGGTCAGGGCTATGGCTACACCTTC. It translates to CASIGQGYGYTF.

This clone occurred once. The chain has TRBV5-6 and TRBJ2-7; TRBD2 is a possible D gene (5 bases). The CDR3 sequence is 13 residues long. Germline assignment: CDR1 SGHDT and CDR2 YYEEEE. V gave up 2 bases and J gave up 5 bases, with 11 bases separating them. In DNA form, the CDR3 reads TGTGCCAGCAGCTTTCAAGAGGGTCACGAGCAGTACTTC. Translation gives CASSFQEGHEQYF.

This rearrangement joins TRBV5-6 to TRBJ1-1; no reliable D call. The CDR3 consists of 13 residues. V was shortened by 3 bases and J by 2 bases, with 8 bases between the two germline ends. Germline V gives CDR1 SGHDT, CDR2 YYEEEE. The CDR3 DNA sequence: TGTGCCAGCAGCTCCGGGAGCAACACTGAAGCTTTCTTT. Protein sequence: CASSSGSNTEAFF.

V and J are TRBV6-5 and TRBJ1-2, with D possibly being TRBD1 (6 bases). Trimming removed 8 bases at V and 10 bases at J, with 17 bases between. CDR1 is MNHEY, CDR2 SVGAGI, per germline. The CDR3 sequence is 12 residues long. CDR3 residues: CASAPVGGHYTF. As DNA, the CDR3 is TGTGCCAGCGCCCCTGTCGGGGGGCACTACACCTTC.

The chain is built from TRBV6-1 and TRBJ2-1; 7 positions agree with TRBD1. The junction had 14 bases not matched to a gene; V was cut back by 6 bases and J by 9 bases. This CDR3 has 15 amino acids. Germline values: CDR1 MNHNS, CDR2 SASEGT. CDR3 sequence: CASRSSWDREAEQFF. The CDR3 coding sequence is TGTGCCAGCAGAAGTAGTTGGGACAGAGAGGCTGAGCAGTTCTTC.

The V and J genes are TRBV6-1 and TRBJ2-7; tentatively, D is TRBD1 (5 bases). The V and J ends lost 7 bases and 0 bases respectively, with 13 bases between them. The germline V gene encodes CDR1 MNHNS and CDR2 SASEGT. CDR3 length: 14 residues. As DNA, the CDR3 is TGTGCCAGCAATGTAGCAGGGTCCTCCTACGAGCAGTACTTC. As protein: CASNVAGSSYEQYF.

This sequence joins TRBV7-9 and TRBJ2-5; a weak D match, TRBD2 (5 bases). CDR1 SEHNR and CDR2 FQNEAQ come from the germline V gene (reference sequence). The CDR3 is 12 amino acids. Trimming took 5 bases from V and 4 from J, leaving 8 bases between them. For the CDR3, the DNA is TGTGCCAGCAGCCGAGGGCCAGAGACCCAGTACTTC. Translated: CASSRGPETQYF.

The chain combines TRBV6-5 with TRBJ2-1; 8 bases are shared with TRBD2. The length of the CDR3 is 13 residues. Germline V gene sequence: CDR1 MNHEY, CDR2 SVGAGI. V shed 7 bases, J shed 9 bases, and the junction held 8 bases outside the gene matches. The CDR3 spells CASTFGLASEQFF. The DNA of the CDR3 is TGTGCCAGCACCTTCGGACTAGCAAGTGAGCAGTTCTTC.

The chain joins TRBV7-2 to TRBJ2-7; no firm D call. The CDR3 covers 14 residues. Deletions cut 2 bases from V and 0 bases from J, with 8 bases between. Germline CDR1 and CDR2: SGHTA and FQGNSA. The CDR3 bases are TGTGCCAGCAGCTTATTTACGGCCTCCTACGAGCAGTACTTC. Its protein is CASSLFTASYEQYF.

The rearrangement uses TRBV5-5 and TRBJ1-1; D uncertain. Germline V gene lookup returns CDR1 SGHKS and CDR2 YYEKEE (reference sequence). CDR3 size: 15 residues. The germline V and J ends were trimmed by 1 base and 1 base, with 11 bases remaining between them. CDR3 sequence reads: CASSLRQLKNTEAFF. CDR3 in DNA: TGTGCCAGCAGCTTGAGGCAGCTTAAGAACACTGAAGCTTTCTTT.

V usage is TRBV29-1 and J usage is TRBJ2-7; D possibly corresponds to TRBD1 (5 bases). Trimming pared 4 bases from V and 6 bases from J, leaving 16 bases between. The CDR3 totals 13 residues. The germline CDR1 and CDR2 sequences are SQVTM and ANQGSEA. In nucleotides, the CDR3 is TGCAGCGTTGGGACCACCGGAACAGGCGAGCAGTACTTC. Protein: CSVGTTGTGEQYF.

The V gene is TRBV14, the J gene TRBJ1-2; D might be TRBD1 (5 bases). V was shortened by 3 bases and J by 2 bases, with 7 bases between the two germline ends. The CDR3 loop spans 13 amino acids. The germline V gene encodes CDR1 SGHDN and CDR2 FVKESK. In DNA, the CDR3 is TGTGCCAGCAGCCAGGGGCCGAACTATGGCTACACCTTC. It translates to CASSQGPNYGYTF.

The chain links TRBV29-1 to TRBJ1-1; D gene uncertain. CDR1 SQVTM and CDR2 ANQGSEA come from the germline V gene. The V end was cut by 6 bases, the J end by 4 bases, with 15 bases between. The CDR3 contains 13 residues. The CDR3 region is CSVPTDLGTEAFF. Here the CDR3 DNA reads TGCAGCGTGCCGACCGACCTGGGCACTGAAGCTTTCTTT.

This sequence joins TRBV2 and TRBJ2-7, with 7 bases that match TRBD1. CDR3 length equals 13 residues. The V segment lost 7 bases and the J segment 5 bases; nucleotides outside the gene matches: 8. The V gene's germline CDR1 is SNHLY and CDR2 FYNNEI. The CDR3: CASILDRAHEQYF. CDR3 coding DNA: TGTGCCAGCATCTTAGACAGGGCCCACGAGCAGTACTTC.

This rearrangement joins TRBV11-2 to TRBJ2-7, with a tentative D call TRBD2 (6 bases). This CDR3 has 15 amino acids. V lost 1 base to trimming and J lost 1 base, with 11 bases between them. Germline V gene lookup returns CDR1 SGHAT and CDR2 FQNNGV. CDR3 nucleotide sequence: TGTGCCAGCAGCTTAGGGATTGGGGGGTCCTACGAGCAGTACTTC. As protein: CASSLGIGGSYEQYF.

This chain connects TRBV7-6 to TRBJ2-2, with TRBD2 identical over 16 bases. V shed 7 bases, J shed 6 bases, and the junction held 11 bases outside the gene matches. The CDR3 is made up of 18 amino acids. The germline gives CDR1 SGHVS, CDR2 FNYEAQ. CDR3 DNA: TGTGCCAGCACCCCGGGACTAGCGGGGGGGAAGGGCGCCGGGGAGCTGTTTTTT. Translating gives CASTPGLAGGKGAGELFF.

This clone has a single count. The chain uses TRBV2 and TRBJ1-2; TRBD1 aligns across 9 bases. The CDR3 has 14 amino acids. CDR1 is SNHLY and CDR2 is FYNNEI in the germline V gene. V was clipped by 5 bases and J by 5 bases; unmatched bases: 6. This CDR3 is CASSPGQGWYGYTF. As DNA, the CDR3 is TGTGCCAGCAGTCCGGGACAGGGATGGTATGGCTACACCTTC.

The chain combines TRBV7-2 with TRBJ1-6; 7 positions match TRBD1. With V trimmed by 2 bases and J by 7 bases, 5 bases remained unmatched. From germline, CDR1 is SGHTA and CDR2 FQGNSA. CDR3 length: 15 amino acids. The CDR3 spells CASSLRAGGNSPLHF. The CDR3 coding sequence is TGTGCCAGCAGCTTAAGAGCAGGGGGGAATTCACCCCTCCACTTT.

This chain links TRBV6-5 with TRBJ1-6; tentative D call: TRBD1 (5 bases). V was pared by 4 bases and J by 3 bases, with 10 bases between. Germline V gene data show CDR1 as MNHEY and CDR2 as SVGAGI. CDR3 length: 15 residues. Here the CDR3 reads CASSFGQGYNSPLHF. In DNA form, the CDR3 reads TGTGCCAGCAGTTTTGGGCAGGGCTATAATTCACCCCTCCACTTT.

As DNA, the CDR3 is TGTGCCAGCAGCCAGGGACAGGGGCGGGCTTTCTTT. Translated, it gives CASSQGQGRAFF. This rearrangement joins TRBV28 to TRBJ1-1, with 10 nucleotides matching TRBD1. Germline CDR1 and CDR2: MDHEN and SYDVKM. The junction had 6 bases not matched to a gene; V was cut back by 6 bases and J by 11 bases. The CDR3 runs 12 residues.